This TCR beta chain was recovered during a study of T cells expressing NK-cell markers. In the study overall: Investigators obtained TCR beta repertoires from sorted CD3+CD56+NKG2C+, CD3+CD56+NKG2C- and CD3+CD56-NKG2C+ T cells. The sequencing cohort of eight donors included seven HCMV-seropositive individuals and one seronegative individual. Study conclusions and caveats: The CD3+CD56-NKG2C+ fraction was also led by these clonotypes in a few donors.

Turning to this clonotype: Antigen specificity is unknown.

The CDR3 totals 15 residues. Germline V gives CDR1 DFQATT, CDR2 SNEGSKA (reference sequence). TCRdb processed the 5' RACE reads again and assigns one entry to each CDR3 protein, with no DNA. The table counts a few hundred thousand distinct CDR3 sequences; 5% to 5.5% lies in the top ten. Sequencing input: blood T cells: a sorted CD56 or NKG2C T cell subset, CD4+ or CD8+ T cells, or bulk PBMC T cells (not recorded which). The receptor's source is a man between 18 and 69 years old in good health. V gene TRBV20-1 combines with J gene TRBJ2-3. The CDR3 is CSAQEMRAWTDTQYF.